These T cell receptor beta chains were read from a single sample in a study of post-analysis software for immune sequencing data. Each CDR3 protein is one row after TCRdb ran MiXCR on the PCR reads. The sample has a few hundred thousand distinct CDR3 sequences; roughly 35% are singletons. Sequencing was performed on blood. These receptors were obtained from a girl aged 10 to 17 with multiple sclerosis. The CDR3 runs from the conserved cysteine through the conserved F or W. Each record gives: D gene, J gene, V gene, clone size, CDR3 DNA, CDR3 protein. D genes are given only for firm matches. The size entry is marked missing in some rows and otherwise reads once, few, many or a size class.

TRBD2	TRBJ2-7	TRBV20-1	NA	TGCAGTGCTAGAGCTTCGGGGGGGCAGTACTTC	CSARASGGQYF
NA	TRBJ2-7	TRBV20-1	once	TGCAGGGCGCACGGCCCCAGGGATTACGAGCAGTACTTC	CRAHGPRDYEQYF
NA	TRBJ2-7	TRBV6-2/TRBV6-3	NA	TGTGCCAGTAAAGACAGAGGGTCGTACGAGCAGTACTTC	CASKDRGSYEQYF
NA	TRBJ2-3	TRBV5-1	few	TGCGCCAGCAGCTTTAGGACAGGCACAGATACGCAGTATTTT	CASSFRTGTDTQYF
TRBD2	TRBJ2-7	TRBV2	NA	TGTGCCAGCAGTGAAAAGCTAGCGGGGGGGTCCTACGAGCAGTACTTC	CASSEKLAGGSYEQYF
NA	TRBJ2-5	TRBV12-3/TRBV12-4	NA	TGTGCCAGCAGTTCCTTGGTCCAAGAGACCCAGTACTTC	CASSSLVQETQYF
TRBD2	TRBJ2-1	TRBV5-1	few	TGCGCCAGCAGCCGACCCGCTAGCGGGGGGGCCGACTCCTACAATGAGCAGTTCTTC	CASSRPASGGADSYNEQFF
NA	TRBJ2-3	TRBV20-1	few	TGCAGTGCTAGAAGGGTAGATACGCAGTATTTT	CSARRVDTQYF
NA	TRBJ2-5	TRBV20-1	NA	TGCAGTGCTAGCCGACTAGGCTCGCAAGAGACCCAGTACTTC	CSASRLGSQETQYF
NA	TRBJ1-6	TRBV15	few	TGTGCCACCAGCTCCCAGGGGAGCTATAATTCACCCCTCCACTTT	CATSSQGSYNSPLHF
NA	TRBJ2-1	TRBV27	few	TGTGCCAGCAGTTTAACAGGGCTTAATGAGCAGTTCTTC	CASSLTGLNEQFF
TRBD1	TRBJ2-1	TRBV20-1	few	TGCAGTGCCCGTGGGGGACAGGGGATTCTGTATGAGCAGTTCTTC	CSARGGQGILYEQFF
TRBD1	TRBJ2-7	TRBV7-8	few	TGTGCCAGCAGCTTATTGGGACAGAGCTCCTACGAGCAGTACTTC	CASSLLGQSSYEQYF
NA	TRBJ1-1	TRBV7-6	NA	TGTGCCAGCAGCTCCCCGGGCTCCACTGAAGCTTTCTTT	CASSSPGSTEAFF
NA	TRBJ2-7	TRBV2	few	TGTGCCAGCAGTGAAGGCGTCACAGGAGGCTACGAGCAGTACTTC	CASSEGVTGGYEQYF
NA	TRBJ1-6	TRBV28	NA	TGTGCCAGCAGTTTCGGAGGAATCCGGAACGCCTATAATTCACCCCTCCACTTT	CASSFGGIRNAYNSPLHF
NA	TRBJ2-3	TRBV25-1	few	TGTGCCAGCGGATATGTACAGGGAAGAGGGACAGATACGCAGTATTTT	CASGYVQGRGTDTQYF
NA	TRBJ2-6	TRBV21-1	few	TGTGCCAGCAGCCTCGGATTGTTGGGGGCCAACGTCCTGACTTTC	CASSLGLLGANVLTF
NA	TRBJ1-2	TRBV12-3/TRBV12-4	NA	TGTGCCAGCAGTTTTAGCCTAAATGGCTACACCTTC	CASSFSLNGYTF
NA	TRBJ2-4	TRBV21-1	NA	TGTGCCAGCAGCAGAAGGGACTCCTCCAAAAACATTCAGTACTTC	CASSRRDSSKNIQYF
TRBD1	TRBJ1-6	TRBV20-1	once	TGCAGTGCCCTCCTAACAGGGGGCTTTCTTTCACCCCTCCACTTT	CSALLTGGFLSPLHF
TRBD1	TRBJ1-4	TRBV7-2	NA	TGTGCCAGCAGCTCCTACGGACAGGGCTCTAATGAAAAACTGTTTTTT	CASSSYGQGSNEKLFF
TRBD1	TRBJ1-2	TRBV2	NA	TGTGCCAGCAGTGATTCACCGGACAGGGTCCCATATGGCTACACCTTC	CASSDSPDRVPYGYTF
NA	TRBJ2-5	TRBV7-9	few	TGTGCCAGCAGCTTTCCCCCGGAGACCCAGTACTTC	CASSFPPETQYF
TRBD2	TRBJ2-7	TRBV7-2	few	TGTGCCAGCAGCTTAGCTTGGCGAGCGGGGGGGAGCGAGCAGTACTTC	CASSLAWRAGGSEQYF
NA	TRBJ1-2	TRBV7-9	few	TGTGCCAGCAGCCCGGGGACGGACTTTAACTATGGCTACACCTTC	CASSPGTDFNYGYTF
TRBD1	TRBJ2-3	TRBV29-1	few	TGCAGCGTTGAAGAAGACAGGGGGCCAGATACGCAGTATTTT	CSVEEDRGPDTQYF
TRBD2	TRBJ2-1	TRBV6-8	once	TGTGCCAGCAGTTACAGCGGGGGCCCCGAAAGCTCCTACAATGAGCAGTTCTTC	CASSYSGGPESSYNEQFF
NA	TRBJ2-7	TRBV20-1	few	TGCAGTGCCAGGGGCTTAAGCTCCTACGAGCAGTACTTC	CSARGLSSYEQYF
NA	TRBJ2-7	TRBV4-1	few	TGCGCCAGCAGCCCGGACAGAACTTCCTACGAGCAGTACTTC	CASSPDRTSYEQYF
TRBD1	TRBJ1-4	TRBV29-1	NA	TGCGGCGTTGGTGGACAGGGAGAGGAAAAACTGTTTTTT	CGVGGQGEEKLFF
NA	TRBJ2-5	TRBV20-1	NA	TGCAGTGCTAGACAGGTCCTGGGCCAAGAGACCCAGTACTTC	CSARQVLGQETQYF
TRBD2	TRBJ2-1	TRBV18	NA	TGTGCCAGCTCACCACTCGGGCTAGCGGTTTACAATGAGCAGTTCTTC	CASSPLGLAVYNEQFF
TRBD1	TRBJ1-1	TRBV6-5	NA	TGTGCCAGCAGTAGCACAGGGGGCGCCGCTGAAGCTTTCTTT	CASSSTGGAAEAFF
NA	TRBJ1-4	TRBV6-5	few	TGTGCCAGCAGTTTGAGGTATTTGACCGAAAAACTGTTTTTT	CASSLRYLTEKLFF
TRBD1	TRBJ2-7	TRBV5-1	NA	TGCGCCAGCAGCACCGGGACAGACCCGCTGGAGCAGTACTTC	CASSTGTDPLEQYF
NA	TRBJ2-2	TRBV13	NA	TGTGCCAGCAGCTTAGGGGGGAGTTACGCGAACACCGGGGAGCTGTTTTTT	CASSLGGSYANTGELFF
NA	TRBJ2-7	TRBV4-1	NA	TGCGCCAGCGGGCCTGGGGGGTTGCCCGAGCAGTACTTC	CASGPGGLPEQYF
NA	TRBJ2-5	TRBV6-6	few	TGTGCCAGCAGTTACTCTTCCAGCCAAGAGACCCAGTACTTC	CASSYSSSQETQYF
TRBD1	TRBJ2-6	TRBV4-1	NA	TGCGCCAGCAGCCAAGTACGTAGCAGGGGGCTCGGGGCCAACGTCCTGACTTTC	CASSQVRSRGLGANVLTF
NA	TRBJ2-3	TRBV7-9	few	TGTGCCAGCAGCTTACTCCGGGATCGAGATACGCAGTATTTT	CASSLLRDRDTQYF
TRBD1	TRBJ2-5	TRBV24-1	few	TGTGCCACCAGTGATCACGGACAGGGTGAAGAGACCCAGTACTTC	CATSDHGQGEETQYF
TRBD1	TRBJ1-5	TRBV4-1	few	TGCGCCAGCAGCCCCTTACCGGGACAGGGAGGGCAGCCCCAGCATTTT	CASSPLPGQGGQPQHF
NA	TRBJ2-7	TRBV7-2	few	TGTGCCAGCAGCATTACGCAAGGCTACGAGCAGTACTTC	CASSITQGYEQYF
NA	TRBJ1-1	TRBV20-1	NA	TGCAGTGCCATCTTCGGGCCCTTGAACACTGAAGCTTTCTTT	CSAIFGPLNTEAFF
NA	TRBJ1-1	TRBV12-3/TRBV12-4	many	TGTGCCAGCAGAAACACTGAAGCTTTCTTT	CASRNTEAFF
NA	TRBJ2-1	TRBV27	few	TGTGCCAGCAGTTTATCGTGGCGGAACAATGAGCAGTTCTTC	CASSLSWRNNEQFF
NA	TRBJ2-5	TRBV28	NA	TGTGCCAGCAGTCCACCCCGGTACAGGGCGAGGCGGGAGACCCAGTACTTC	CASSPPRYRARRETQYF
NA	TRBJ2-3	TRBV5-4	few	TGTGCCAGCAGCTCCCTTACGGGGCCAGATACGCAGTATTTT	CASSSLTGPDTQYF
TRBD2	TRBJ2-1	TRBV7-2	NA	TGTGCCAGCAGCTCCTGGACTAGCGGGGGCCCTTACAATGAGCAGTTCTTC	CASSSWTSGGPYNEQFF
TRBD1	TRBJ1-2	TRBV12-3/TRBV12-4	NA	TGTGCCAGCAGCCTAACAGGGACAGGGGATTATGGCTACACCTTC	CASSLTGTGDYGYTF
NA	TRBJ1-6	TRBV7-3	NA	TGTGCCAGCAGCTTCGGGACTAATGGTTCACCCCTCCACTTT	CASSFGTNGSPLHF
NA	TRBJ2-5	TRBV12-3/TRBV12-4	NA	TGTGCCAGCGGTTCTAGCGCTCCCGGAGAGACCCAGTACTTC	CASGSSAPGETQYF
TRBD1	TRBJ2-7	TRBV6-5	NA	TGTGCCTGCAGTTGGGACAGCTACGAGCAGTACTTC	CACSWDSYEQYF
NA	TRBJ2-7	TRBV28	NA	TGTGCCAGCAGTACAGGGACGATCGAGCAGTACTTC	CASSTGTIEQYF
TRBD2	TRBJ2-1	TRBV6-2/TRBV6-3	NA	TGTGCCAGCAGGCACGGACTAGCGGAGGGACCGGCCCCCTACAATGAGCAGTTCTTC	CASRHGLAEGPAPYNEQFF
TRBD1	TRBJ2-7	TRBV27	NA	TGTGCCAGCAGTTTAAGTTCCGGGACAGGGGGCTCCTACGAGCAGTACTTC	CASSLSSGTGGSYEQYF
NA	TRBJ2-3	TRBV19	once	TGTGCCAGTAGTATTGTGGGACCCACAGATACGCAGTATTTT	CASSIVGPTDTQYF
NA	TRBJ2-6	TRBV20-1	NA	TGCAGTGCTACTGACCAGGGGGCCAACGTCCTGACTTTC	CSATDQGANVLTF
NA	TRBJ2-6	TRBV5-1	NA	TGCGCCAGCAGCCCATTTGGGTTCACTGGGGCCAACGTCCTGACTTTC	CASSPFGFTGANVLTF